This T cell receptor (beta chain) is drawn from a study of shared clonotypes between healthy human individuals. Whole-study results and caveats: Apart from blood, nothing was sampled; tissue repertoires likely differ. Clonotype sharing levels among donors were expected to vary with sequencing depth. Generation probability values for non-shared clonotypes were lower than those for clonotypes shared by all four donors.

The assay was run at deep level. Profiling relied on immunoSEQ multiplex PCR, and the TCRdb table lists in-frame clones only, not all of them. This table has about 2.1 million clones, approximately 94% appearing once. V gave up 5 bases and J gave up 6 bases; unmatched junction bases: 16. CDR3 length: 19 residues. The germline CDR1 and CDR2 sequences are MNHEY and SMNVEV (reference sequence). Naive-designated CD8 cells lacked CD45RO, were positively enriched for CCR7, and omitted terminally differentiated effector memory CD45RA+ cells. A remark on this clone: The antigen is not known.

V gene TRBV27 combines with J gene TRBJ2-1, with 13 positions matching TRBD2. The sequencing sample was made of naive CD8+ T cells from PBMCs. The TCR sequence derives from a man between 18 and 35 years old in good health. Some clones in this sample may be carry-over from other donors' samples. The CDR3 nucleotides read TGTGCCAGCAGTCCACTAGCGGGAGGGCCGAAGGGGAATATCAATGAGCAGTTCTTC. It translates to CASSPLAGGPKGNINEQFF.